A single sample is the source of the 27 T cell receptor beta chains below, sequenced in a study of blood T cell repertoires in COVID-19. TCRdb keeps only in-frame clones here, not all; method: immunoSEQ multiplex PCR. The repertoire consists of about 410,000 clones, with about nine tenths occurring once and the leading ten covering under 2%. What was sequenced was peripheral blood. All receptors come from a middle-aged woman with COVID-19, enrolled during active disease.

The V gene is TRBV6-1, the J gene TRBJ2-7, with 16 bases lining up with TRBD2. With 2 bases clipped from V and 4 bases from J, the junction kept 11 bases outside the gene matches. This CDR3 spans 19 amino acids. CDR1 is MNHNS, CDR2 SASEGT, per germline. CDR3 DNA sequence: TGTGCCAGCAGTGAATGGACCGGGACTAGCGGGGGGGCCCTGTACGAGCAGTACTTC. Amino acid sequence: CASSEWTGTSGGALYEQYF.

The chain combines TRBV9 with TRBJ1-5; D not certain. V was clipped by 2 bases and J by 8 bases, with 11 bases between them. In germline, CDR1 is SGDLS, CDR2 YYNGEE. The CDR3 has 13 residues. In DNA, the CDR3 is TGTGCCAGCAGCGTCAACAGCGGGGAGCCCCAGCATTTT. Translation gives CASSVNSGEPQHF.

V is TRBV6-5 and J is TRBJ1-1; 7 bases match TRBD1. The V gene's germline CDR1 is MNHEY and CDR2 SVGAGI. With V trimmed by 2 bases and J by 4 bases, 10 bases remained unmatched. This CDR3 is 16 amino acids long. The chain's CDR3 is CASSYVSADRATEAFF. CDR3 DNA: TGTGCCAGCAGTTACGTATCTGCCGACAGGGCCACTGAAGCTTTCTTT.

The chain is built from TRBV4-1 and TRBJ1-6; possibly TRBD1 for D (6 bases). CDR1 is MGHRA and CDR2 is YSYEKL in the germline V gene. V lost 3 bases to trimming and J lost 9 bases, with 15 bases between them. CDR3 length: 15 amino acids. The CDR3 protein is CASSQNTGLGSPLHF. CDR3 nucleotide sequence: TGCGCCAGCAGCCAGAATACAGGGTTGGGTTCACCCCTCCACTTT.

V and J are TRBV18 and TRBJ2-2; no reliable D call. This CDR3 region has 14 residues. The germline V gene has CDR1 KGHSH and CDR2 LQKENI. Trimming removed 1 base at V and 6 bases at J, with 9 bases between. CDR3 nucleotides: TGTGCCAGCTCACCACTCGAGCGTGCCGGGGAGCTGTTTTTT. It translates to CASSPLERAGELFF.

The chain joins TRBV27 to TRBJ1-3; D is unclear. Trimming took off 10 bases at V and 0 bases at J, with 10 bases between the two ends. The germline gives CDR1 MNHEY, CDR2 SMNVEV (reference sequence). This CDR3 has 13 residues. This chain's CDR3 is CATSLSSGNTIYF. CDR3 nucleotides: TGTGCCACGAGTCTGAGCTCTGGAAACACCATATATTTT.

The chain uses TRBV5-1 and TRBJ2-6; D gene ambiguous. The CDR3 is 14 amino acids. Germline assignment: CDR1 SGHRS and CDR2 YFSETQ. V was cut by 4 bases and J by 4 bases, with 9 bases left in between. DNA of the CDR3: TGCGCCAGCAGCCCCCCTCGGGGGGCCAACGTCCTGACTTTC. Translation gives CASSPPRGANVLTF.

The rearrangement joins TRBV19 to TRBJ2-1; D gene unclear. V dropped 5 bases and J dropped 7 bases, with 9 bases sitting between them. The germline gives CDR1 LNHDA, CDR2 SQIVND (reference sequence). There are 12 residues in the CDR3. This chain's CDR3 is CASSLEPNEQFF. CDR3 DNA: TGTGCCAGTAGTCTGGAGCCTAATGAGCAGTTCTTC.

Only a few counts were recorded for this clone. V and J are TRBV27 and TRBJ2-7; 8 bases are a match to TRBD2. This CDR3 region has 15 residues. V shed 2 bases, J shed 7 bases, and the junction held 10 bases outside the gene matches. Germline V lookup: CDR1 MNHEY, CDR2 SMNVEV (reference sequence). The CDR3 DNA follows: TGTGCCAGCAGTTTAACGAGCGGGAGTTCGGGGGAGCAGTACTTC. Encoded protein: CASSLTSGSSGEQYF.

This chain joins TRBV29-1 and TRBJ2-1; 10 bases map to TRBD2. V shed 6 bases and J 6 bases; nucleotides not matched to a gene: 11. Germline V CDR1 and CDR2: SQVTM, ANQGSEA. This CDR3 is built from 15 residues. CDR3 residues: CSVFRGTSAFNEQFF. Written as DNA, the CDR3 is TGCAGCGTCTTTAGGGGGACTAGCGCGTTCAATGAGCAGTTCTTC.

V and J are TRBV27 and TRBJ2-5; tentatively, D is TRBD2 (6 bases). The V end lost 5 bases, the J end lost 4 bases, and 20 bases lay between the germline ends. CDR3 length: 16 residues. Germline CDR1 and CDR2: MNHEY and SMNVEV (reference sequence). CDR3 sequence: CASSHEGLARRETQYF. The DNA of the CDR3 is TGTGCCAGCAGTCATGAGGGGCTAGCGCGTCGAGAGACCCAGTACTTC.

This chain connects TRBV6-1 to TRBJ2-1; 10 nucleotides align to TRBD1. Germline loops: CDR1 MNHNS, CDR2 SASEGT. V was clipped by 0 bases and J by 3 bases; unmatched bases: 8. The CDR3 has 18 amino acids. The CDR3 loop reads CASSEATSGTGVYNEQFF. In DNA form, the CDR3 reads TGTGCCAGCAGTGAAGCAACCTCCGGGACAGGGGTCTACAATGAGCAGTTCTTC.

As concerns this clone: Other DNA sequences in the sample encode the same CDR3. The CDR3 DNA is TGTGCCAGCAGCTTGGGCGCAGATACGCAGTATTTT. It codes for CASSLGADTQYF. V gene TRBV7-2 combines with J gene TRBJ2-3, with no clear D. V shed 3 bases and J shed 4 bases, with 5 bases lying between them. Germline V gene sequence: CDR1 SGHTA, CDR2 FQGNSA. The CDR3 totals 12 residues. Full variable domain (remainder filled in from reference TRBV7-2 and TRBJ2-3): GAGVSQSPSNKVTEKGKDVELRCDPISGHTALYWYRQSLGQGLEFLIYFQGNSAPDKSGLPSDRFSAERTGGSVSTLTIQRTQQEDSAVYLCASSLGADTQYFGPGTRLTVL.

Here the CDR3 DNA reads TGTGCCAGCAGTGAAGTGGCGACTAGCGGGGGTCTCACAGATACGCAGTATTTT. This codes for CASSEVATSGGLTDTQYF. V usage is TRBV6-1 and J usage is TRBJ2-3; 12 bases are shared with TRBD2. CDR3 length: 18 residues. Germline V gene data show CDR1 as MNHNS and CDR2 as SASEGT. V gave up 1 base and J gave up 2 bases; unmatched junction bases: 7.

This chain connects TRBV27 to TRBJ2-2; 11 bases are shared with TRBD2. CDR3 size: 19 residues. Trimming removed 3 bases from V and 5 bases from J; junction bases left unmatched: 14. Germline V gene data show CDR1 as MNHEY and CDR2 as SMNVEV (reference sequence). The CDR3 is CASSFILTTSGRKTGELFF. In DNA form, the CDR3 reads TGTGCCAGCAGTTTTATCCTGACCACTAGCGGGAGAAAAACCGGGGAGCTGTTTTTT.

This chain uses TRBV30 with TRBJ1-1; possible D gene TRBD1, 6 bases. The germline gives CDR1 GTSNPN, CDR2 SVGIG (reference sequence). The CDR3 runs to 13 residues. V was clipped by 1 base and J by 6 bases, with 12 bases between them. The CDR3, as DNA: TGTGCCTGGAGTGCCTCTACAGGGTCTGAAGCTTTCTTT. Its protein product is CAWSASTGSEAFF.

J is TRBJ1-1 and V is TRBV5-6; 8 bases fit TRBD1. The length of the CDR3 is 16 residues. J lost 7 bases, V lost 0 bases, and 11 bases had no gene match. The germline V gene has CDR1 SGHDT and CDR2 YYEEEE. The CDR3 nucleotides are TGTGCCAGCAGCTTGGTCAAGGGGGCAGACAGGGGTGAAGCTTTCTTT. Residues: CASSLVKGADRGEAFF. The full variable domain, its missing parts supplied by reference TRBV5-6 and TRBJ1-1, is DAGVTQSPTHLIKTRGQQVTLRCSPKSGHDTVSWYQQALGQGPQFIFQYYEEEERQRGNFPDRFSGHQFPNYSSELNVNALLLGDSALYLCASSLVKGADRGEAFFGQGTRLTVV.

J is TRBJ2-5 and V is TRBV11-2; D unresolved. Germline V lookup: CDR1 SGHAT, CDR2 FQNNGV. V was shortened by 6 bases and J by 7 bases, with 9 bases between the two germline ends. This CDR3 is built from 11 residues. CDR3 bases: TGTGCCAGCAGTCTCTCCTGGACCCAGTACTTC. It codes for CASSLSWTQYF.

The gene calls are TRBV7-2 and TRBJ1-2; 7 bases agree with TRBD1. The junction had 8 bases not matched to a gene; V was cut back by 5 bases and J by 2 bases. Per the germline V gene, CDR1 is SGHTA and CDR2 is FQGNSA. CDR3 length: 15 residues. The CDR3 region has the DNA TGTGCCAGCAGCCCGGACAGGCGGAGGAACTATGGCTACACCTTC. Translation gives CASSPDRRRNYGYTF.

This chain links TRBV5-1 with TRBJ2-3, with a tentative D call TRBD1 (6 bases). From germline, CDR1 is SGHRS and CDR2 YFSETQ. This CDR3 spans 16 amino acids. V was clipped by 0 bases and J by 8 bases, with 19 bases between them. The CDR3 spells CASSLEWDTLTGTQYF. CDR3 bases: TGCGCCAGCAGCTTGGAATGGGACACCCTAACCGGTACGCAGTATTTT.

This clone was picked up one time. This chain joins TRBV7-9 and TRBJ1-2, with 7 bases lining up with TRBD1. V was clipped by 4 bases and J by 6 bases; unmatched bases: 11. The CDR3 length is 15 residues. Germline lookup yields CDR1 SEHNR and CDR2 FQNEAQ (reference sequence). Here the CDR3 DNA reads TGTGCCAGCAGCTCGACAGGGAACCAGGAGAATGGCTACACCTTC. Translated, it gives CASSSTGNQENGYTF.

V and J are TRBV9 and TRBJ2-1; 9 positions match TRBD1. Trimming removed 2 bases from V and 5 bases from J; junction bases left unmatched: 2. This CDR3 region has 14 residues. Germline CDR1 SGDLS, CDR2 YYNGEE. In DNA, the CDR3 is TGTGCCAGCAGCGTTCGGGACAGGGACAATGAGCAGTTCTTC. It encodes CASSVRDRDNEQFF.

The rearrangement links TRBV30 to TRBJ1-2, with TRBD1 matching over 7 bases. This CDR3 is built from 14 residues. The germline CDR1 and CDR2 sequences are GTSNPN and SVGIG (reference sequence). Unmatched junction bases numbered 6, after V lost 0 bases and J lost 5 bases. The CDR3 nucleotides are TGTGCCTGGAGTGTAGGAGACAGGGATTATGGCTACACCTTC. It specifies CAWSVGDRDYGYTF.

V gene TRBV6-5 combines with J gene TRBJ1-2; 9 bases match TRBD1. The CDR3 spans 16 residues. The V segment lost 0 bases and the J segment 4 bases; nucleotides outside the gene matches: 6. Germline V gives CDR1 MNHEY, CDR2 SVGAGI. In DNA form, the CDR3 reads TGTGCCAGCAGTTACTCGAGGGGACAGGGCCCCTATGGCTACACCTTC. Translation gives CASSYSRGQGPYGYTF.

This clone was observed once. The CDR3 protein is CASSETSGSGNEQFF. The CDR3 DNA sequence: TGTGCCAGCAGTGAGACTAGCGGGAGTGGCAATGAGCAGTTCTTC. The chain joins TRBV6-4 to TRBJ2-1; 12 bases map to TRBD2. The germline V gene has CDR1 MRHNA and CDR2 SNTAGT. V shed 3 bases, J shed 6 bases, and the junction held 3 bases outside the gene matches. The CDR3 sequence is 15 residues long.

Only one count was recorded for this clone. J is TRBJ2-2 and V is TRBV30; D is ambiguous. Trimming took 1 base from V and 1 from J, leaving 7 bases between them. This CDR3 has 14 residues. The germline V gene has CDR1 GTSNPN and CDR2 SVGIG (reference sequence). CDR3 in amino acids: CAWSGSQNTGELFF. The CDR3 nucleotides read TGTGCCTGGAGTGGTAGTCAGAACACCGGGGAGCTGTTTTTT. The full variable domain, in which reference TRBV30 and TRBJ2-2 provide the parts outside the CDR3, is SQTIHQWPATLVQPVGSPLSLECTVEGTSNPNLYWYRQAAGRGLQLLFYSVGIGQISSEVPQNLSASRPQDRQFILSSKKLLLSDSGFYLCAWSGSQNTGELFFGEGSRLTVL.

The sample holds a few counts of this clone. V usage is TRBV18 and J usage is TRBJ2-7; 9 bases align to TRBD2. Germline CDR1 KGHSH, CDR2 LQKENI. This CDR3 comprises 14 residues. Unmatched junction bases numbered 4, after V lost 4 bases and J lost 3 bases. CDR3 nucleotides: TGTGCCAGCTCACGGACTAGCGAATACTACGAGCAGTACTTC. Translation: CASSRTSEYYEQYF. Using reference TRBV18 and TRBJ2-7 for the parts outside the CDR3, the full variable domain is NAGVMQNPRHLVRRRGQEARLRCSPMKGHSHVYWYRQLPEEGLKFMVYLQKENIIDESGMPKERFSAEFPKEGPSILRIQQVVRGDSAAYFCASSRTSEYYEQYFGPGTRLTVT.